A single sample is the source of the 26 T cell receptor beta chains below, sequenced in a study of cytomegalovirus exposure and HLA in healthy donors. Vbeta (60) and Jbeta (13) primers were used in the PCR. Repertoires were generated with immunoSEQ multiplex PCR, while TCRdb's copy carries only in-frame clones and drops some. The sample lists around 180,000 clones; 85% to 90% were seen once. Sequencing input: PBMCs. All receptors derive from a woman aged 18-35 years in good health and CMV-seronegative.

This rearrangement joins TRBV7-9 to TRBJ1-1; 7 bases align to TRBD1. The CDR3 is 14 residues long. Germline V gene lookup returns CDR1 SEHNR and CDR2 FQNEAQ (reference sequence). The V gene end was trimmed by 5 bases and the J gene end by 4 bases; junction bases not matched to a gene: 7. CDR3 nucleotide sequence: TGTGCCAGCAGCATCCGACAGGGTGGCACTGAAGCTTTCTTT. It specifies CASSIRQGGTEAFF.

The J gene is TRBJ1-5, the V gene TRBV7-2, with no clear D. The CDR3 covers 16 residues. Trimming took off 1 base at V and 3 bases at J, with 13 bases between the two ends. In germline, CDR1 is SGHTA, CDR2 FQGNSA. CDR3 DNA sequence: TGTGCCAGCAGCTTAGGAGTGGGAGGGAACAATCAGCCCCAGCATTTT. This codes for CASSLGVGGNNQPQHF.

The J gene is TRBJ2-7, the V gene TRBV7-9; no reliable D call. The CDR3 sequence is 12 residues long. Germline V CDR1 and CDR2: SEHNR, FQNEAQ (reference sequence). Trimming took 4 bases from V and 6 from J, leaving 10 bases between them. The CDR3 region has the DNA TGTGCCAGCAGCTCACGTTCGGGCGAGCAGTACTTC. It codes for CASSSRSGEQYF.

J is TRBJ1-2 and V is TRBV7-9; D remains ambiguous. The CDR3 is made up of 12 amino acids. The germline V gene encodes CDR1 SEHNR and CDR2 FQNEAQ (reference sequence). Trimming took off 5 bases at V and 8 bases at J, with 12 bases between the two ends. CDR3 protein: CASSGRVRGYTF. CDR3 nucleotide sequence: TGTGCCAGCAGCGGCCGGGTCCGGGGCTACACCTTC.

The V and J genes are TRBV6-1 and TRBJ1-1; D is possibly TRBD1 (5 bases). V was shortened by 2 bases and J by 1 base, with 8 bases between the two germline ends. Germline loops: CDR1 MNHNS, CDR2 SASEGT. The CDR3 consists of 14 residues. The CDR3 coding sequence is TGTGCCAGCAGTGAATACGGGGGGAACACTGAAGCTTTCTTT. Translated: CASSEYGGNTEAFF.

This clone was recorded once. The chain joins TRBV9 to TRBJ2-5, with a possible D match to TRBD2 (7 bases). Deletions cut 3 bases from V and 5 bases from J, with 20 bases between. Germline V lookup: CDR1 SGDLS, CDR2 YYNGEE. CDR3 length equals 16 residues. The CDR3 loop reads CASSASARGAGETQYF. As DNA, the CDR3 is TGTGCCAGCAGCGCATCAGCCCGGGGGGCCGGGGAGACCCAGTACTTC.

CDR3 sequence: CASSLVGIWTSTDTQYF. CDR3 DNA: TGTGCCAGCAGCTTAGTAGGGATATGGACTAGCACAGATACGCAGTATTTT. The rearrangement uses TRBV11-2 and TRBJ2-3, with D maybe TRBD2 (5 bases). Trimming took 1 base from V and 0 from J, leaving 14 bases between them. Germline CDR1 and CDR2: SGHAT and FQNNGV. The CDR3 extends over 17 amino acids.

The CDR3 coding sequence is TGTGCCTGGAGTGTATTCCCCCGCTCTGGGGCCAACGTCCTGACTTTC. Protein product: CAWSVFPRSGANVLTF. The V call is TRBV30, the J call TRBJ2-6; D gene ambiguous. The germline V gene has CDR1 GTSNPN and CDR2 SVGIG (reference sequence). Trimming took off 0 bases at V and 0 bases at J, with 9 bases between the two ends. The CDR3 has 16 residues.

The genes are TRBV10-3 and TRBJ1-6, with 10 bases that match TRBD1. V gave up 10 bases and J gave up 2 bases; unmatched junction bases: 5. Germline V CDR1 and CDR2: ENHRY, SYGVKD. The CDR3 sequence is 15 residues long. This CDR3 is CATTGGSTYNSPLHF. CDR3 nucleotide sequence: TGTGCCACGACAGGGGGCAGTACCTATAATTCACCCCTCCACTTT.

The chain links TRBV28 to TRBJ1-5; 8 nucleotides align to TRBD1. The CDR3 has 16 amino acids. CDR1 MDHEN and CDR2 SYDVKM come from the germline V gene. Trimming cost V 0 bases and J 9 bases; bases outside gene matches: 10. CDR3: CASSLWQGAYVGPQHF. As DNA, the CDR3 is TGTGCCAGCAGTTTATGGCAGGGGGCTTATGTAGGGCCCCAGCATTTT.

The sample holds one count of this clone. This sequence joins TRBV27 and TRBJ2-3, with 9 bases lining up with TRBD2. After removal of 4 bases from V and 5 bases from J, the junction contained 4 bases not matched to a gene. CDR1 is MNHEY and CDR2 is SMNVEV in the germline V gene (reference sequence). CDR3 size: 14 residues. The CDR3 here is CASSSIAGVDTQYF. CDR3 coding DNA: TGTGCCAGCAGTTCTATAGCGGGAGTAGATACGCAGTATTTT.

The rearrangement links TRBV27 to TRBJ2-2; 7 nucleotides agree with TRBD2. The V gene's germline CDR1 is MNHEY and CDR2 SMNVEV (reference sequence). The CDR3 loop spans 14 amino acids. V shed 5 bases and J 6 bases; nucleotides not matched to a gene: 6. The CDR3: CASSSGTGAGELFF. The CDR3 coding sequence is TGTGCCAGCAGTAGCGGGACGGGGGCCGGGGAGCTGTTTTTT.

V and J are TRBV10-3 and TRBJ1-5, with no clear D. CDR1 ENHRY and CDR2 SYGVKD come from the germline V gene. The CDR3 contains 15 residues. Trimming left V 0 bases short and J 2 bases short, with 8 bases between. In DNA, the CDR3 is TGTGCCATCAGTGAGTCGGATACAGGCAATCAGCCCCAGCATTTT. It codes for CAISESDTGNQPQHF.

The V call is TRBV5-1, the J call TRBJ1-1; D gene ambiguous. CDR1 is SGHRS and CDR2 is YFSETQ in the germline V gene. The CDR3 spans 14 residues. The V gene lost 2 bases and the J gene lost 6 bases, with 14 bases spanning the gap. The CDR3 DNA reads TGCGCCAGCAGCTTCGGCAGCGGGTACTCTGAAGCTTTCTTT. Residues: CASSFGSGYSEAFF.

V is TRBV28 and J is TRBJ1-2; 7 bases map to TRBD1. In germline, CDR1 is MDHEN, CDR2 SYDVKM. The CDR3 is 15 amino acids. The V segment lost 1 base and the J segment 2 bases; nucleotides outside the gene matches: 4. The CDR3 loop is CASSLSSGGNYGYTF. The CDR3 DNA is TGTGCCAGCAGTTTATCGTCAGGGGGGAACTATGGCTACACCTTC.

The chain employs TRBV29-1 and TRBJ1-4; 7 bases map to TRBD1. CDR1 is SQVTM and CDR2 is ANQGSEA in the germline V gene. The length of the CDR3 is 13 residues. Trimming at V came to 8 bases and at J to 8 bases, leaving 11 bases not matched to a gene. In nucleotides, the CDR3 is TGCAGCTTCCAGACAGGGTTTTCCGAAAAACTGTTTTTT. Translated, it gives CSFQTGFSEKLFF.

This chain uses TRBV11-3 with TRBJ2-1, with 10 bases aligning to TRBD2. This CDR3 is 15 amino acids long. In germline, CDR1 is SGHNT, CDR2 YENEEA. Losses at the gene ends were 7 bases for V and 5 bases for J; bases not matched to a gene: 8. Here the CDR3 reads CASTAGGDSHNEQFF. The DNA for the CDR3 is TGTGCCAGCACAGCGGGGGGGGATTCCCACAATGAGCAGTTCTTC.

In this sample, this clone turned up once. CDR3 coding DNA: TGTGCCAGCAAGGAGGACAGGGGCTTCACCGGGGAGCTGTTTTTT. It is translated as CASKEDRGFTGELFF. The chain employs TRBV6-5 and TRBJ2-2, with 9 bases fitting TRBD1. The CDR3 has 15 amino acids. Germline V gives CDR1 MNHEY, CDR2 SVGAGI. V dropped 7 bases and J dropped 4; count of bases not matched to a gene: 7.

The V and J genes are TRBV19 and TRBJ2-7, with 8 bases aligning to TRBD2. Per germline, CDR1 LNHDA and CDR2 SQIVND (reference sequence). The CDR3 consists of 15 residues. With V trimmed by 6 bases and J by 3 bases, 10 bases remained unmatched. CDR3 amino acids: CASSDSGEGFYEQYF. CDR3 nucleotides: TGTGCCAGTAGCGATAGCGGGGAAGGATTCTACGAGCAGTACTTC.

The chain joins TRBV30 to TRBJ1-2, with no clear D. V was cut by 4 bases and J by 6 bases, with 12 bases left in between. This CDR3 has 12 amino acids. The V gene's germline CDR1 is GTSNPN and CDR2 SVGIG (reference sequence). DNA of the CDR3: TGTGCCTGGACGCAATGGAGGGATGGCTACACCTTC. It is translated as CAWTQWRDGYTF.

The CDR3 DNA reads as TGTGCCAGCAGCTTAAGCGGGGCCGAGACCCAGTACTTC. Protein product: CASSLSGAETQYF. The chain carries TRBV5-5 and TRBJ2-5; 7 bases line up with TRBD2. This CDR3 is 13 amino acids long. The J segment lost 5 bases and the V segment lost 2 bases, leaving 3 bases of the junction unmatched. In germline, CDR1 is SGHKS, CDR2 YYEKEE (reference sequence).

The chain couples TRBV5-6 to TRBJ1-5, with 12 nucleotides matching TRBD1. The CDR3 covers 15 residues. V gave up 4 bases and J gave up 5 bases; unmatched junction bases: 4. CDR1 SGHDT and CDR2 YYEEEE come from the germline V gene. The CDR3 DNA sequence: TGTGCCAGCAGCCGGGGACAGGGGGCAGATCAGCCCCAGCATTTT. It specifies CASSRGQGADQPQHF.

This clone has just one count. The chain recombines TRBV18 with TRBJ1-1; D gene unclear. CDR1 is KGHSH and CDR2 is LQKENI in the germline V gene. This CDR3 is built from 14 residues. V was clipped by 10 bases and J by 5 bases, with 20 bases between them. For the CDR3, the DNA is TGTGCCACTTTTAACTATGACGAGGGAACTGAAGCTTTCTTT. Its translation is CATFNYDEGTEAFF.

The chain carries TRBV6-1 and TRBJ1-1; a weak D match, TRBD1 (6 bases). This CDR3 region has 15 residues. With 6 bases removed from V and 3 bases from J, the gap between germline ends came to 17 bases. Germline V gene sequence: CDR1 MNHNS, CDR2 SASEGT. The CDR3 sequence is CASSRSRGEDTEAFF. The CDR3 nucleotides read TGTGCCAGCAGCCGCTCCAGGGGAGAGGACACTGAAGCTTTCTTT.

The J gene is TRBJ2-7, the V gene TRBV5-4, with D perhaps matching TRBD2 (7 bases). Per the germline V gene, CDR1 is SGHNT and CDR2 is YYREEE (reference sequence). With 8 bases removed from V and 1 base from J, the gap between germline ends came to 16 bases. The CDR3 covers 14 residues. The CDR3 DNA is TGTGCCAGTTCCCCCGGGGGGCTATCCTACGAGCAGTACTTC. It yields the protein CASSPGGLSYEQYF.

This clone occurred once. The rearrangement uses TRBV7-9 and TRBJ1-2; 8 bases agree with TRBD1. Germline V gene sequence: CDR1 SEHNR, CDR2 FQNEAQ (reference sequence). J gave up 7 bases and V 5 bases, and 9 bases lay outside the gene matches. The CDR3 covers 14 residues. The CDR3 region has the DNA TGTGCCAGCAGCCCCTGGGACAGGCCAACTGGCTACACCTTC. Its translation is CASSPWDRPTGYTF.